This entry lists 10 T cell receptor beta chains sequenced from one sample in a study of early T cells in non-severe SARS-CoV-2 infection. A single record per CDR3 protein comes from TCRdb applying MiXCR to the 5' RACE reads. Here the sample spans around 50,000 distinct CDR3 sequences, roughly an eighth being singletons. Sequenced sample: whole blood. These receptors were taken from an adult who was a healthcare worker with PCR-confirmed SARS-CoV-2 infection or an uninfected control (not recorded which).

This clonotype has ten or more counts. The CDR3 nucleotides are TGTGCCAGCAGCTTCGGACAGGGGAATCAGCCCCAGCATTTT. This translates into CASSFGQGNQPQHF. The rearrangement joins TRBV5-6 to TRBJ1-5, with 9 bases fitting TRBD1. The trim removed 2 bases at V and 4 bases at J, leaving 1 base unmatched. The CDR3 is 14 amino acids. From germline, CDR1 is SGHDT and CDR2 YYEEEE.

Notes on this clonotype: It may be a read error: a sequence one base away is much more abundant. V gene TRBV9 combines with J gene TRBJ2-1, with D possibly matching TRBD2 (6 bases). The V gene's germline CDR1 is SGDLS and CDR2 YYNGEE. The CDR3 is 17 residues long. The DNA of the CDR3 is TGTGCCAGCAGCGTAGGTTTGGCGGCGGGGCTTTACAATGAGCAGATCTTC. It encodes CASSVGLAAGLYNEQIF.

This clonotype was recorded at least ten times. The V gene is TRBV20-1, the J gene TRBJ2-5, with 11 bases lining up with TRBD1. Germline V lookup: CDR1 DFQATT, CDR2 SNEGSKA (reference sequence). With 2 bases clipped from V and 2 bases from J, the junction kept 10 bases outside the gene matches. This CDR3 has 17 amino acids. The CDR3 nucleotides read TGCAGTGCTAGAAAGGCTGGGACAGGGGGTGATCAAGAGACCCAGTACTTC. This encodes CSARKAGTGGDQETQYF.

This clonotype was seen at least ten times. The rearrangement joins TRBV19 to TRBJ1-5, with D tentatively TRBD1 (5 bases). V was clipped by 5 bases and J by 6 bases, with 11 bases between them. The CDR3 is made up of 13 amino acids. Germline CDR1 LNHDA, CDR2 SQIVND (reference sequence). The CDR3 DNA reads as TGTGCCAGTAGTCGGGACTTGTTTCAGCCCCAGCATTTT. Amino acids: CASSRDLFQPQHF.

The V gene is TRBV30, the J gene TRBJ2-2; a weak D match, TRBD1 (5 bases). The V end lost 3 bases, the J end lost 5 bases, and 7 bases lay between the germline ends. The CDR3 extends over 12 amino acids. Germline V gene data show CDR1 as GTSNPN and CDR2 as SVGIG (reference sequence). CDR3 in amino acids: CAWRAGTGELFF. CDR3 sequence (DNA): TGTGCCTGGAGGGCAGGGACCGGGGAGCTGTTTTTT.

This clonotype was seen a few times. The chain has TRBV30 and TRBJ2-1; D not certain. The CDR3 extends over 13 amino acids. V dropped 3 bases and J dropped 9 bases, with 15 bases sitting between them. The germline CDR1 and CDR2 sequences are GTSNPN and SVGIG (reference sequence). Here the CDR3 DNA reads TGTGCCTGGAGGTATATCAGACCGGGTGAGCAGTTCTTC. Amino acids: CAWRYIRPGEQFF.

This clonotype was detected many times. The chain recombines TRBV7-9 with TRBJ2-2, with no clear D. V was pared by 4 bases and J by 3 bases, with 12 bases between. In germline, CDR1 is SEHNR, CDR2 FQNEAQ (reference sequence). This CDR3 has 15 residues. DNA of the CDR3: TGTGCCAGCAGCTCGTTAAACTCGTACACCGGGGAGCTGTTTTTT. Its protein is CASSSLNSYTGELFF.

This clonotype was counted between two and nine times. The V call is TRBV7-2, the J call TRBJ2-1, with 13 bases lining up with TRBD2. The V gene's germline CDR1 is SGHTA and CDR2 FQGNSA. CDR3 length: 16 residues. Trimming took 7 bases from V and 4 from J; bases not matched to a gene: 7. The CDR3 protein is CASMKTSGRIYNEQFF. DNA of the CDR3: TGTGCCAGCATGAAGACTAGCGGGAGGATATACAATGAGCAGTTCTTC.

This clonotype was observed many times. The chain employs TRBV5-1 and TRBJ2-5, with D perhaps matching TRBD1 (6 bases). CDR1 and CDR2 (germline): SGHRS, YFSETQ. The CDR3 extends over 14 amino acids. Trimming pared 0 bases from V and 2 bases from J, leaving 8 bases between. In DNA form, the CDR3 reads TGCGCCAGCAGCTTGGGGACAGTACAAGAGACCCAGTACTTC. It encodes CASSLGTVQETQYF.

The chain uses TRBV7-9 and TRBJ1-1, with D uncertain. The germline V and J ends were trimmed by 1 base and 1 base, with 10 bases remaining between them. In germline, CDR1 is SEHNR, CDR2 FQNEAQ (reference sequence). There are 15 residues in the CDR3. The CDR3 sequence is CASSLDSLGNTEAFF. DNA of the CDR3: TGTGCCAGCAGCTTAGACAGTTTAGGGAACACTGAAGCTTTCTTT.